These 9 T cell receptor beta chains came from one sample sequenced in a study of radiation and T cells in renal cell carcinoma. Repertoires were generated with immunoSEQ multiplex PCR, while TCRdb's copy carries only in-frame clones and drops some. The sample consists of approximately 43,000 clones, roughly four fifths of them appearing once. Time point meaning: blood 4 weeks post-SBRT, at nephrectomy. The sample's treatment: 15 Gy SBRT to primary tumor, nephrectomy 4 weeks later. This sample comprised blood, obtained from a patient whose treatment included radiotherapy and nephrectomy. Receptors were obtained from a woman in her 70s with renal cell carcinoma.

A remark on this clone: This CDR3 fails to terminate in the conserved phenylalanine or tryptophan, so it likely reflects a read error. V and J are TRBV5-1 and TRBJ1-2, with 10 bases identical to TRBD1. The CDR3 sequence is 13 residues long. With 4 bases clipped from V and 8 bases from J, the junction kept 5 bases outside the gene matches. Germline V gene lookup returns CDR1 SGHRS and CDR2 YFSETQ. As DNA, the CDR3 is TGCGCCAGCAGCCCAGGACAGGGGGAAGGCTACACCCTC. It specifies CASSPGQGEGYTL.

J is TRBJ1-5 and V is TRBV7-8; D gene unclear. The CDR3 has 13 amino acids. Trimming took off 5 bases at V and 5 bases at J, with 10 bases between the two ends. From germline, CDR1 is SGHVS and CDR2 FQNEAQ. The CDR3 here is CASSPQVDQPQHF. CDR3 nucleotide sequence: TGTGCCAGCAGCCCCCAGGTCGATCAGCCCCAGCATTTT.

CDR3 in DNA: TGTGCCTGGAGTGTGTCACAGGGGGATCAGCCCCAGCATTTT. It encodes CAWSVSQGDQPQHF. The V call is TRBV30, the J call TRBJ1-5; TRBD1 matches at 8 bases. Germline-derived CDR1 and CDR2 are GTSNPN and SVGIG (reference sequence). Losses at the gene ends were 0 bases for V and 5 bases for J; bases not matched to a gene: 3. This CDR3 is 14 amino acids long.

The chain uses TRBV5-1 and TRBJ2-2, with D possibly TRBD1 on 6 matching bases. The CDR3 is 15 residues long. CDR1 SGHRS and CDR2 YFSETQ come from the germline V gene. Trimming shortened V by 0 bases and J by 5 bases, and 11 bases separated the two germline ends. The DNA for the CDR3 is TGCGCCAGCAGCTTGGAACAGGGAGCAACCGGGGAGCTGTTTTTT. Translation gives CASSLEQGATGELFF.

The rearrangement joins TRBV2 to TRBJ1-2, with 7 bases fitting TRBD1. With V trimmed by 7 bases and J by 4 bases, 6 bases remained unmatched. The CDR3 length is 13 residues. Germline values: CDR1 SNHLY, CDR2 FYNNEI. CDR3 bases: TGTGCCAGCACCCAGACAGGGACCTATGGCTACACCTTC. Translating gives CASTQTGTYGYTF.

The chain carries TRBV5-1 and TRBJ1-6, with a possible D match to TRBD1 (6 bases). V gave up 5 bases and J gave up 7 bases, with 13 bases separating them. CDR3 length: 14 amino acids. Germline lookup yields CDR1 SGHRS and CDR2 YFSETQ. CDR3 bases: TGCGCCAGCAGGACCGAGGGGGAAAATTCACCCCTCCACTTT. Protein: CASRTEGENSPLHF.

V usage is TRBV15 and J usage is TRBJ2-7, with D unclear. Germline V gene data show CDR1 as LNHNV and CDR2 as YYDKDF (reference sequence). This CDR3 has 12 amino acids. Trimming took off 4 bases at V and 6 bases at J, with 10 bases between the two ends. This chain's CDR3 is CATSKSSIEQYF. As DNA, the CDR3 is TGTGCCACCAGCAAGTCCAGTATCGAGCAGTACTTC.

This clone has a single count. V is TRBV6-1 and J is TRBJ2-3; the D gene could be TRBD1 or TRBD2 (5 bases each). Looked up from germline, CDR1 is MNHNS and CDR2 is SASEGT. V was cut by 4 bases and J by 0 bases, with 20 bases left in between. The CDR3 totals 18 residues. In DNA form, the CDR3 reads TGTGCCAGCAGTGCGCCTTTGGGGACGGAAACTAGCACAGATACGCAGTATTTT. Amino acids: CASSAPLGTETSTDTQYF.

The rearrangement uses TRBV5-6 and TRBJ1-5; 7 bases line up with TRBD1. CDR3 length equals 15 residues. The germline V gene encodes CDR1 SGHDT and CDR2 YYEEEE. The junction had 6 bases not matched to a gene; V was cut back by 4 bases and J by 2 bases. The CDR3 nucleotides are TGTGCCAGCAGCGTACAGGGGAGAGGCAATCAGCCCCAGCATTTT. It specifies CASSVQGRGNQPQHF.